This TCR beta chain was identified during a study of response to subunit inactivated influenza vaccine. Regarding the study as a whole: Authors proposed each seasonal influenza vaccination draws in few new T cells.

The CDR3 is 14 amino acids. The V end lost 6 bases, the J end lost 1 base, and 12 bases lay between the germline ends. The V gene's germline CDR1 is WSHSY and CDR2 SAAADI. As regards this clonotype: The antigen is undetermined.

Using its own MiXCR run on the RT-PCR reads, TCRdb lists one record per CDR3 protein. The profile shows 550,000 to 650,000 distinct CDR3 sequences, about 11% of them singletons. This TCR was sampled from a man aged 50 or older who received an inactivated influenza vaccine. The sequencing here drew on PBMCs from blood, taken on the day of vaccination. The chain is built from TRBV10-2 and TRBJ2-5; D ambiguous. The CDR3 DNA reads TGCGCCAGCAGGCGTCAACCACCCCAAGAGACCCAGTACTTC. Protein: CASRRQPPQETQYF.